This paragraph covers one T cell receptor (beta chain) sequence. In the original analysis: Quantification of nucleated cells was approximated via reference gene primer amplification. Here immunoSEQ multiplex PCR was the method, and the copy in TCRdb shows in-frame clones only, minus some. V, J and clone size derive from that table, while D and trimming were established from the DNA sequence. The data contain 170,000 or so clones, 70% to 90% of them singletons. This specimen comes from a study of blood T cell repertoires in COVID-19. At the level of the study: T cells, B-cell-depleted T cells, or PBMCs provided the cDNA or gDNA that served as material.

Germline V gene lookup returns CDR1 LNHDA and CDR2 SQIVND (reference sequence). CDR3 size: 13 residues. V lost 5 bases and J lost 2, with 8 bases in between. The chain is built from TRBV19 and TRBJ2-3; D is uncertain. This TCR was recovered from a man between 18 and 29 years old who had recovered from COVID-19. The sample taken for sequencing was peripheral blood. The CDR3: CASSLGPTDTQYF. Written as DNA, the CDR3 is TGTGCCAGTAGTTTAGGGCCCACAGATACGCAGTATTTT. Complete variable domain (other parts from reference TRBV19 and TRBJ2-3): DGGITQSPKYLFRKEGQNVTLSCEQNLNHDAMYWYRQDPGQGLRLIYYSQIVNDFQKGDIAEGYSVSREKKESFPLTVTSAQKNPTAFYLCASSLGPTDTQYFGPGTRLTVL.